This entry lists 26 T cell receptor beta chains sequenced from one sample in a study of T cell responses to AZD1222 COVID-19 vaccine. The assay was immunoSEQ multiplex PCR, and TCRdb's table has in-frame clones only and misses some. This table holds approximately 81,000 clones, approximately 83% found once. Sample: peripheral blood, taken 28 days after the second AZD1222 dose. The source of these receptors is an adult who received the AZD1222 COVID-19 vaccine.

The CDR3 loop is CASSSEGQTMDGYTF. The CDR3 DNA follows: TGCGCCAGCAGCTCGGAGGGACAGACGATGGATGGCTACACCTTC. The V gene is TRBV5-1, the J gene TRBJ1-2; 7 positions agree with TRBD1. CDR3 length equals 15 residues. Per germline, CDR1 SGHRS and CDR2 YFSETQ. Germline trimming cut 3 bases from V and 6 bases from J; bases unmatched to any gene: 11.

The CDR3 loop is CASTIAGVSTDTQYF. The DNA of the CDR3 is TGTGCCAGCACGATCGCAGGGGTTAGCACAGATACGCAGTATTTT. The chain joins TRBV28 to TRBJ2-3; possible D gene TRBD1, 6 bases. Germline assignment: CDR1 MDHEN and CDR2 SYDVKM. With 7 bases removed from V and 0 bases from J, the gap between germline ends came to 14 bases. CDR3 length: 15 residues.

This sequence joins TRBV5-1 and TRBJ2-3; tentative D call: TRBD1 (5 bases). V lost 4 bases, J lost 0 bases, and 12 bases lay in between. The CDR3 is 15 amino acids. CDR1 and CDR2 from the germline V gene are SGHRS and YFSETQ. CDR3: CASSITGTSTDTQYF. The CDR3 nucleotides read TGCGCCAGCAGCATTACAGGTACTAGCACAGATACGCAGTATTTT.

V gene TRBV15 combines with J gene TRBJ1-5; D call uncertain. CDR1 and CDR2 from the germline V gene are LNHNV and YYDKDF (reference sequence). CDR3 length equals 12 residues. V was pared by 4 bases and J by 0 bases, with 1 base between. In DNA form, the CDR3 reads TGTGCCACCAGCACTAGCAATCAGCCCCAGCATTTT. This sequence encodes CATSTSNQPQHF. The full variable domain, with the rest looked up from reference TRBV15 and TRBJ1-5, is DAMVIQNPRYQVTQFGKPVTLSCSQTLNHNVMYWYQQKSSQAPKLLFHYYDKDFNNEADTPDNFQSRRPNTSFCFLDIRSPGLGDTAMYLCATSTSNQPQHFGDGTRLSIL.

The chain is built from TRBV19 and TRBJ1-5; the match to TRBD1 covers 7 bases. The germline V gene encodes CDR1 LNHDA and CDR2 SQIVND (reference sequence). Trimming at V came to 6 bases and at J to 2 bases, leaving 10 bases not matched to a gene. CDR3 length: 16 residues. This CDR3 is CASSLYRGVGNQPQHF. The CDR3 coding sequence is TGTGCCAGTAGCCTATACAGGGGCGTAGGCAATCAGCCCCAGCATTTT.

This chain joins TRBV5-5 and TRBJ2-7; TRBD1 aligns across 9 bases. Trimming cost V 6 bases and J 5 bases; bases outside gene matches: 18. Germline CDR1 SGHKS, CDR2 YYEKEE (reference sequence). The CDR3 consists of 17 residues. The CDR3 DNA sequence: TGTGCCAGCAACGCAATGTTAGGACAGGGGATGTACGACGAGCAGTACTTC. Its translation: CASNAMLGQGMYDEQYF.

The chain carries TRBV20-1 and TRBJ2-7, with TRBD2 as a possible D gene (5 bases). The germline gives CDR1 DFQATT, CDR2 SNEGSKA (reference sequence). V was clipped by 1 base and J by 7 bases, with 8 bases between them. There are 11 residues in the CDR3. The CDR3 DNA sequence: TGCAGTGCTAGAGGGCCGGGGGAGCAGTACTTC. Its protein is CSARGPGEQYF.

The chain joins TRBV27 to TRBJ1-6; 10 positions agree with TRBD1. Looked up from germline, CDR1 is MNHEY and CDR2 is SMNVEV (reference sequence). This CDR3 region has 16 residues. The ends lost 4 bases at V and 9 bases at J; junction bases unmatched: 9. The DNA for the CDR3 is TGTGCCAGCAGTTCGTCGAGGACAGGGGGAGGTTCACCCCTCCACTTT. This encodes CASSSSRTGGGSPLHF.

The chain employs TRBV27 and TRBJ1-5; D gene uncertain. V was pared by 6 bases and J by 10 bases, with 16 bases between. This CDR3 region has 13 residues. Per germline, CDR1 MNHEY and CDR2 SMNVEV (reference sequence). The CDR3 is CASRTPLDEPQHF. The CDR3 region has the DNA TGTGCCAGCAGGACACCGCTCGACGAACCCCAGCATTTT.

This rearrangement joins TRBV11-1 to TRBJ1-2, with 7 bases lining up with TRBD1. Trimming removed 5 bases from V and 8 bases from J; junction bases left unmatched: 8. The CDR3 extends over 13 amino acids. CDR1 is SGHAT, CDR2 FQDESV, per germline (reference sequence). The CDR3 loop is CASSPDREWGYTF. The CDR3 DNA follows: TGTGCCAGCAGCCCCGACAGGGAGTGGGGCTACACCTTC.

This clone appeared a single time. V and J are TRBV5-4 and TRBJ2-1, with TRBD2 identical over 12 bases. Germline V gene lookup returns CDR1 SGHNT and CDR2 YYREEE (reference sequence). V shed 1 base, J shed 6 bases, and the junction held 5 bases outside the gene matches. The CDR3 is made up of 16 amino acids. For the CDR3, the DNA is TGTGCCAGCAGCTTGTGGCTAGCGGGAGGGGTCAATGAGCAGTTCTTC. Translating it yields CASSLWLAGGVNEQFF.

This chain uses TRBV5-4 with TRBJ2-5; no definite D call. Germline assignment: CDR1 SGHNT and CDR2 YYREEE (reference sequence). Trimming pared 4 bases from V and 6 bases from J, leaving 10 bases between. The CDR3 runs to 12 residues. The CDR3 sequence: CASSPDTQTQYF. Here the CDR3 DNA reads TGTGCCAGCAGCCCAGACACCCAGACCCAGTACTTC.

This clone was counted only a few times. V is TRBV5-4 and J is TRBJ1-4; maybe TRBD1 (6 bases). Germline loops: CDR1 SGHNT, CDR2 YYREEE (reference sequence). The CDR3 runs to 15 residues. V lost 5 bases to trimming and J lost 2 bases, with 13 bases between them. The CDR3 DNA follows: TGTGCCAGCAGATCTGCAGGGGCCACTAATGAAAAACTGTTTTTT. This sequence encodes CASRSAGATNEKLFF.

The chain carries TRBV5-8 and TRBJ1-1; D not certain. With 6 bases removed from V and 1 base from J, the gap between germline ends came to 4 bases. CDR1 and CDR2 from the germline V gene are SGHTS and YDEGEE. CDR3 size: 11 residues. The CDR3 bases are TGTGCCAGCACCCCGAACACTGAAGCTTTCTTT. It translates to CASTPNTEAFF. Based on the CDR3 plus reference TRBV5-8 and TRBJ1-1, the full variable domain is EAGVTQSPTHLIKTRGQQATLRCSPISGHTSVYWYQQALGLGLQFLLWYDEGEERNRGNFPPRFSGRQFPNYSSELNVNALELEDSALYLCASTPNTEAFFGQGTRLTVV.

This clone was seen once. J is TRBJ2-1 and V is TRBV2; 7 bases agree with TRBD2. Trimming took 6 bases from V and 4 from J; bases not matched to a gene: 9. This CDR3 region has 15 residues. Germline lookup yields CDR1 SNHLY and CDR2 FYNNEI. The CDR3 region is CASSADRGVYNEQFF. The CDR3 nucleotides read TGTGCCAGCAGCGCAGATCGGGGGGTATACAATGAGCAGTTCTTC. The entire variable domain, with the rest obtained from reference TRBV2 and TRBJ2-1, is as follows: EPEVTQTPSHQVTQMGQEVILRCVPISNHLYFYWYRQILGQKVEFLVSFYNNEISEKSEIFDDQFSVERPDGSNFTLKIRSTKLEDSAMYFCASSADRGVYNEQFFGPGTRLTVL.

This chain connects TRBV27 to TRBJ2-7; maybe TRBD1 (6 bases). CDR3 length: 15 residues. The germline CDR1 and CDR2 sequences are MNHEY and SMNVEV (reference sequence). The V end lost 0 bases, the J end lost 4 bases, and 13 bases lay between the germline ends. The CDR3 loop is CASSLSARGVYEQYF. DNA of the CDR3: TGTGCCAGCAGTTTATCGGCCAGGGGTGTTTACGAGCAGTACTTC.

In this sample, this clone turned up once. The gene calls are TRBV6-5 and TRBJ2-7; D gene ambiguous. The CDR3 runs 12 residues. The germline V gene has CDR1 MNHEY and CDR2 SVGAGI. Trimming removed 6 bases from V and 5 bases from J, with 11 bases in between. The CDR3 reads CASSRPAHEQYF. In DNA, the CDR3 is TGTGCCAGCAGCAGACCTGCACACGAGCAGTACTTC.

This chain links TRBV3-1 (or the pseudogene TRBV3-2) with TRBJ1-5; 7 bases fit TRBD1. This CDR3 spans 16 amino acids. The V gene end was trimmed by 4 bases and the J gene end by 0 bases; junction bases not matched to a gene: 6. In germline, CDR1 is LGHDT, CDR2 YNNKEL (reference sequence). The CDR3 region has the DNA TGTGCCAGCAGCCCCCAAGGGACAGCTAGCAATCAGCCCCAGCATTTT. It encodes CASSPQGTASNQPQHF.

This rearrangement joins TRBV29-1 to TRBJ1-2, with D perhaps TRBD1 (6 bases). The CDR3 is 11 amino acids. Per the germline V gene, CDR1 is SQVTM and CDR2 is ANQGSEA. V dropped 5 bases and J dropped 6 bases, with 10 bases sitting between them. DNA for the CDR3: TGCAGCGTTTATCAGGGGAATGGCTACACCTTC. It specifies CSVYQGNGYTF. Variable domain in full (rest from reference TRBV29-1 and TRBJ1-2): SAVISQKPSRDICQRGTSLTIQCQVDSQVTMMFWYRQQPGQSLTLIATANQGSEATYESGFVIDKFPISRPNLTFSTLTVSNMSPEDSSIYLCSVYQGNGYTFGSGTRLTVV.

The CDR3 coding sequence is TGTGCCAGCAGCCAAGAGGGCCGAGCGGGAGGGACTGAGACCCAGTACTTC. Its protein product is CASSQEGRAGGTETQYF. V is TRBV4-2 and J is TRBJ2-5; 10 positions agree with TRBD2. The CDR3 loop spans 17 amino acids. With 0 bases clipped from V and 5 bases from J, the junction kept 9 bases outside the gene matches. Germline V gene sequence: CDR1 LGHNA, CDR2 YNFKEQ.

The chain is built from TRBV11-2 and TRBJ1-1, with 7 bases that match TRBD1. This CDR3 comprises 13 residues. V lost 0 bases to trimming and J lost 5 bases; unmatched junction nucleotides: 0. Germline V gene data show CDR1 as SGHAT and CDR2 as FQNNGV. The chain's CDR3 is CASSLEQGTEAFF. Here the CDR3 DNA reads TGTGCCAGCAGCTTAGAACAGGGGACTGAAGCTTTCTTT.

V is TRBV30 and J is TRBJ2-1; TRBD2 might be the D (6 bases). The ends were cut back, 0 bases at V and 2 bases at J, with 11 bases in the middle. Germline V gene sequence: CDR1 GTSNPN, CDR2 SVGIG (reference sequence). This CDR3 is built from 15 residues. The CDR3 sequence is CAWSVPGLPYNEQFF. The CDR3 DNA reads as TGTGCCTGGAGTGTCCCGGGACTCCCCTACAATGAGCAGTTCTTC. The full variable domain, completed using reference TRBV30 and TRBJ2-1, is SQTIHQWPATLVQPVGSPLSLECTVEGTSNPNLYWYRQAAGRGLQLLFYSVGIGQISSEVPQNLSASRPQDRQFILSSKKLLLSDSGFYLCAWSVPGLPYNEQFFGPGTRLTVL.

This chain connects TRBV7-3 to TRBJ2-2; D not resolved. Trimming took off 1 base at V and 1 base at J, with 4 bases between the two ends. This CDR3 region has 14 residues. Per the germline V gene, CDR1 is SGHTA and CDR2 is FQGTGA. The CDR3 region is CASSLMGNTGELFF. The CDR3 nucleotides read TGTGCCAGCAGCTTAATGGGGAACACCGGGGAGCTGTTTTTT. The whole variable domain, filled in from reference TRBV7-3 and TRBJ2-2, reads GAGVSQTPSNKVTEKGKYVELRCDPISGHTALYWYRQSLGQGPEFLIYFQGTGAADDSGLPNDRFFAVRPEGSVSTLKIQRTERGDSAVYLCASSLMGNTGELFFGEGSRLTVL.

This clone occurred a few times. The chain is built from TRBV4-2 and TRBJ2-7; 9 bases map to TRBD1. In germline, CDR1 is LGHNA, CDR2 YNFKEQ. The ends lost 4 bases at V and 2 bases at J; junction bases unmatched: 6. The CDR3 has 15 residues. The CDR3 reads CASSPSRTGAYEQYF. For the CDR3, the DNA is TGTGCCAGCAGCCCCTCTCGGACAGGGGCCTACGAGCAGTACTTC.

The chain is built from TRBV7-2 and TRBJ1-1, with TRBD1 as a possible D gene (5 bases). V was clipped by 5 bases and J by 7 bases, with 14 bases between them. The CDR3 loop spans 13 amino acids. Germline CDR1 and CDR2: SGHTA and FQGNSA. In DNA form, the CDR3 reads TGTGCCAGCAGCACCGGGTGGGGGTATGAAGCTTTCTTT. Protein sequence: CASSTGWGYEAFF.

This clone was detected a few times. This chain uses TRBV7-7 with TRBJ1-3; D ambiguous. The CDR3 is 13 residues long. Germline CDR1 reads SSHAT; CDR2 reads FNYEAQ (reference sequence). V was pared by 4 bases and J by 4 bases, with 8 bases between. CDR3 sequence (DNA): TGTGCCAGCAGCTCAAACTCCGGAAACACCATATATTTT. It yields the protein CASSSNSGNTIYF.